Each of the 29 T cell receptor beta chains below was sequenced from the same sample in a study of cytomegalovirus exposure and HLA in healthy donors. Sequencing was performed with immunoSEQ multiplex PCR; in TCRdb, only in-frame clones are kept and a portion is missing. The profile shows about 110,000 clones, roughly 84% of them singletons. Sequences were obtained from PBMCs. These TCRs come from a woman younger than 30 in good health and CMV-seronegative.

This chain joins TRBV5-5 and TRBJ1-1, with no clear D. Germline loops: CDR1 SGHKS, CDR2 YYEKEE (reference sequence). The V gene lost 2 bases and the J gene lost 1 base, with 12 bases spanning the gap. The CDR3 is made up of 15 amino acids. The CDR3 sequence: CASSFVGLKNTEAFF. CDR3 DNA sequence: TGTGCCAGCAGCTTTGTCGGTCTCAAGAACACTGAAGCTTTCTTT. Looking up the rest from reference TRBV5-5 and TRBJ1-1 gives the full variable domain: DAGVTQSPTHLIKTRGQQVTLRCSPISGHKSVSWYQQVLGQGPQFIFQYYEKEERGRGNFPDRFSARQFPNYSSELNVNALLLGDSALYLCASSFVGLKNTEAFFGQGTRLTVV.

J is TRBJ2-5 and V is TRBV5-6, with 7 nucleotides matching TRBD1. With 0 bases clipped from V and 6 bases from J, the junction kept 5 bases outside the gene matches. The CDR3 has 14 amino acids. Germline V lookup: CDR1 SGHDT, CDR2 YYEEEE. CDR3 in DNA: TGTGCCAGCAGCTTGGGACAGGGATTGAAGACCCAGTACTTC. Translation gives CASSLGQGLKTQYF.

The rearrangement links TRBV5-5 to TRBJ2-5; TRBD2 agrees at 12 bases. Germline V gene sequence: CDR1 SGHKS, CDR2 YYEKEE (reference sequence). The V and J ends lost 4 bases and 2 bases, in that order; junction bases with no gene match: 3. This CDR3 region has 15 residues. In DNA, the CDR3 is TGTGCCAGCAGCCCTGGACTAGCGGGGCAAGAGACCCAGTACTTC. Its protein is CASSPGLAGQETQYF.

V is TRBV14 and J is TRBJ1-6; no definite D call. V was trimmed by 1 base and J by 10 bases, leaving 11 bases between them. This CDR3 contains 14 residues. CDR1 and CDR2 (germline): SGHDN, FVKESK. CDR3 in DNA: TGTGCCAGCAGCCAAGGGCTCAGTCGATCACCCCTCCACTTT. It translates to CASSQGLSRSPLHF. Supplemented by reference TRBV14 and TRBJ1-6, the full variable domain reads EAGVTQFPSHSVIEKGQTVTLRCDPISGHDNLYWYRRVMGKEIKFLLHFVKESKQDESGMPNNRFLAERTGGTYSTLKVQPAELEDSGVYFCASSQGLSRSPLHFGNGTRLTVT.

V and J are TRBV6-5 and TRBJ2-1; D is ambiguous. Germline V gene sequence: CDR1 MNHEY, CDR2 SVGAGI. There are 14 residues in the CDR3. The ends were cut back, 5 bases at V and 4 bases at J, with 12 bases in the middle. The DNA for the CDR3 is TGTGCCAGCAGTGACATCCGCACTTACAATGAGCAGTTCTTC. It yields the protein CASSDIRTYNEQFF.

This chain links TRBV4-1 with TRBJ2-7, with D unresolved. CDR3 size: 11 residues. Germline V gene data show CDR1 as MGHRA and CDR2 as YSYEKL. V was pared by 1 base and J by 6 bases, with 4 bases between. The CDR3 loop reads CASSQAREQYF. As DNA, the CDR3 is TGCGCCAGCAGCCAAGCGCGCGAGCAGTACTTC.

The chain employs TRBV5-6 and TRBJ2-7, with D perhaps matching TRBD1 (5 bases). Germline CDR1 and CDR2: SGHDT and YYEEEE. The V and J ends lost 4 bases and 7 bases respectively, with 15 bases between them. The CDR3 is made up of 13 amino acids. For the CDR3, the DNA is TGTGCCAGCAGCCCTCAGACAGTCCGGGAGCAGTACTTC. Encoded protein: CASSPQTVREQYF. The full variable domain, rest sourced from reference TRBV5-6 and TRBJ2-7, is DAGVTQSPTHLIKTRGQQVTLRCSPKSGHDTVSWYQQALGQGPQFIFQYYEEEERQRGNFPDRFSGHQFPNYSSELNVNALLLGDSALYLCASSPQTVREQYFGPGTRLTVT.

The chain carries TRBV9 and TRBJ2-7, with a tentative D call TRBD1 (6 bases). This CDR3 comprises 15 residues. Germline-derived CDR1 and CDR2 are SGDLS and YYNGEE. V was trimmed by 0 bases and J by 5 bases, leaving 15 bases between them. The CDR3 sequence is CASSVAQGTPDEQYF. The CDR3 region has the DNA TGTGCCAGCAGCGTAGCACAGGGAACTCCCGACGAGCAGTACTTC.

The V gene is TRBV5-1, the J gene TRBJ2-1; 7 bases are shared with TRBD2. CDR1 is SGHRS and CDR2 is YFSETQ in the germline V gene. This CDR3 has 17 residues. V dropped 2 bases and J dropped 1; count of bases not matched to a gene: 9. The CDR3 DNA reads as TGCGCCAGCAGCTTAGAAACTAGCGCTAGGTCCTACAATGAGCAGTTCTTC. It encodes CASSLETSARSYNEQFF. The variable domain in full, with the rest retrieved from reference TRBV5-1 and TRBJ2-1, is KAGVTQTPRYLIKTRGQQVTLSCSPISGHRSVSWYQQTPGQGLQFLFEYFSETQRNKGNFPGRFSGRQFSNSRSEMNVSTLELGDSALYLCASSLETSARSYNEQFFGPGTRLTVL.

The chain is built from TRBV15 and TRBJ2-2; D not certain. This CDR3 spans 13 amino acids. CDR1 LNHNV and CDR2 YYDKDF come from the germline V gene (reference sequence). V dropped 1 base and J dropped 5 bases, with 5 bases sitting between them. The CDR3 DNA is TGTGCCACCAGCAGAGCCCTAACCGGGGAGCTGTTTTTT. Residues: CATSRALTGELFF. Together with reference TRBV15 and TRBJ2-2, the CDR3 gives the full variable domain: DAMVIQNPRYQVTQFGKPVTLSCSQTLNHNVMYWYQQKSSQAPKLLFHYYDKDFNNEADTPDNFQSRRPNTSFCFLDIRSPGLGDTAMYLCATSRALTGELFFGEGSRLTVL.

The rearrangement joins TRBV5-8 to TRBJ2-3, with 9 bases lining up with TRBD1. Unmatched junction bases numbered 5, after V lost 3 bases and J lost 6 bases. The germline gives CDR1 SGHTS, CDR2 YDEGEE. The CDR3 consists of 14 residues. The CDR3 DNA follows: TGTGCCAGCAGCTCCGGACAGGGGACCGATACGCAGTATTTT. Translated: CASSSGQGTDTQYF.

By share, this clone counts as medium-sized. The chain carries TRBV7-9 and TRBJ1-4; D is possibly TRBD1 (6 bases). Trimming shortened V by 7 bases and J by 11 bases, and 20 bases separated the two germline ends. The germline CDR1 and CDR2 sequences are SEHNR and FQNEAQ (reference sequence). This CDR3 has 14 residues. The CDR3 region is CASNPRGQEEKLFF. The CDR3, as DNA: TGTGCCAGCAACCCCAGGGGTCAGGAGGAGAAACTGTTTTTT.

This chain joins TRBV29-1 and TRBJ2-5; D possibly corresponds to TRBD2 (6 bases). The germline V gene encodes CDR1 SQVTM and CDR2 ANQGSEA. The CDR3 runs to 15 residues. V was cut by 0 bases and J by 5 bases, with 16 bases left in between. CDR3: CSVEDSGDQSETQYF. In DNA form, the CDR3 reads TGCAGCGTTGAAGATTCGGGAGATCAGTCGGAGACCCAGTACTTC.

The chain combines TRBV2 with TRBJ2-1, with 11 bases fitting TRBD2. This CDR3 comprises 15 residues. Germline loops: CDR1 SNHLY, CDR2 FYNNEI. The trim removed 5 bases at V and 7 bases at J, leaving 7 bases unmatched. DNA for the CDR3: TGTGCCAGCAGTCTAGCGGGGGGCTCCTGGAATGAGCAGTTCTTC. As protein: CASSLAGGSWNEQFF.

The chain couples TRBV6-1 to TRBJ2-2, with 7 bases matching TRBD2. Germline CDR1 reads MNHNS; CDR2 reads SASEGT. The CDR3 sequence is 16 residues long. J was trimmed by 4 bases and V by 2 bases; bases with no gene match: 7. The DNA for the CDR3 is TGTGCCAGCAGTGAAAGCGGGACTGAACTCACCGGGGAGCTGTTTTTT. It encodes CASSESGTELTGELFF.

The rearrangement joins TRBV9 to TRBJ2-3, with D perhaps matching TRBD2 (5 bases). This CDR3 has 14 residues. From germline, CDR1 is SGDLS and CDR2 YYNGEE. Trimming removed 3 bases from V and 0 bases from J, with 8 bases in between. The CDR3 region is CASSGRTSTDTQYF. CDR3 nucleotide sequence: TGTGCCAGCAGCGGTAGGACTAGCACAGATACGCAGTATTTT.

The V gene is TRBV10-3, the J gene TRBJ1-5; the match to TRBD1 covers 7 bases. The CDR3 runs 15 residues. Germline loops: CDR1 ENHRY, CDR2 SYGVKD. Trimming at V came to 2 bases and at J to 7 bases, leaving 8 bases not matched to a gene. The CDR3 sequence is CAISEEGAPGQPQHF. CDR3 DNA sequence: TGTGCCATCAGTGAGGAGGGGGCCCCGGGACAGCCCCAGCATTTT.

This rearrangement joins TRBV5-8 to TRBJ1-2; D is possibly TRBD1 (6 bases). V was clipped by 10 bases and J by 6 bases, with 16 bases between them. CDR3 size: 12 residues. Germline CDR1 reads SGHTS; CDR2 reads YDEGEE. CDR3 sequence (DNA): TGTGCCGGTTACAGGGAGGGAGATGGCTACACCTTC. Translating gives CAGYREGDGYTF. The complete variable domain, with remaining parts taken from reference TRBV5-8 and TRBJ1-2, reads EAGVTQSPTHLIKTRGQQATLRCSPISGHTSVYWYQQALGLGLQFLLWYDEGEERNRGNFPPRFSGRQFPNYSSELNVNALELEDSALYLCAGYREGDGYTFGSGTRLTVV.

The chain joins TRBV29-1 to TRBJ1-2, with 9 bases lining up with TRBD1. CDR3 size: 12 residues. Germline CDR1 and CDR2: SQVTM and ANQGSEA. J lost 8 bases, V lost 4 bases, and 5 bases had no gene match. CDR3 in DNA: TGCAGCGTTGGCGGGACAGGGAGCGGCTACACCTTC. Protein sequence: CSVGGTGSGYTF.

V is TRBV19 and J is TRBJ2-3; possibly TRBD2 for D (6 bases). Germline V gene sequence: CDR1 LNHDA, CDR2 SQIVND (reference sequence). V lost 6 bases and J 6 bases, leaving 13 bases between the germline ends. The CDR3 extends over 13 amino acids. DNA for the CDR3: TGTGCCAGTAGCGGGGGATTCATGGATACGCAGTATTTT. Its translation: CASSGGFMDTQYF.

The genes are TRBV19 and TRBJ1-4; TRBD1 is a possible D gene (5 bases). Germline V gene sequence: CDR1 LNHDA, CDR2 SQIVND (reference sequence). The V and J ends lost 6 bases and 7 bases respectively, with 18 bases between them. The CDR3 consists of 15 residues. CDR3 sequence reads: CASSQIGVGSEKLFF. The DNA for the CDR3 is TGTGCCAGTAGCCAGATAGGGGTCGGAAGTGAAAAACTGTTTTTT. Full variable domain (outside the CDR3, taken from reference TRBV19 and TRBJ1-4): DGGITQSPKYLFRKEGQNVTLSCEQNLNHDAMYWYRQDPGQGLRLIYYSQIVNDFQKGDIAEGYSVSREKKESFPLTVTSAQKNPTAFYLCASSQIGVGSEKLFFGSGTQLSVL.

V and J are TRBV15 and TRBJ1-2; D might be TRBD1 (5 bases). The CDR3 extends over 13 amino acids. CDR1 and CDR2 from the germline V gene are LNHNV and YYDKDF (reference sequence). Trimming took 0 bases from V and 8 from J, leaving 10 bases between them. The CDR3 protein is CATSRDVGGGYTF. In DNA form, the CDR3 reads TGTGCCACCAGCAGAGATGTGGGGGGAGGCTACACCTTC. Together with reference TRBV15 and TRBJ1-2, the CDR3 gives the full variable domain: DAMVIQNPRYQVTQFGKPVTLSCSQTLNHNVMYWYQQKSSQAPKLLFHYYDKDFNNEADTPDNFQSRRPNTSFCFLDIRSPGLGDTAMYLCATSRDVGGGYTFGSGTRLTVV.

The V call is TRBV10-3, the J call TRBJ1-2; D gene unclear. Germline V lookup: CDR1 ENHRY, CDR2 SYGVKD. This CDR3 comprises 11 residues. Deletions cut 3 bases from V and 8 bases from J, with 7 bases between. The CDR3 loop is CAISDPGGYTF. CDR3 DNA: TGTGCCATCAGTGATCCGGGGGGCTACACCTTC.

The V gene is TRBV5-8, the J gene TRBJ2-7; D gene uncertain. Germline V lookup: CDR1 SGHTS, CDR2 YDEGEE. Trimming took off 5 bases at V and 5 bases at J, with 17 bases between the two ends. CDR3 size: 14 residues. CDR3 residues: CASRLRAFTNEQYF. The CDR3 nucleotides read TGTGCCAGCAGACTCCGAGCTTTTACGAACGAGCAGTACTTC. Supplemented by reference TRBV5-8 and TRBJ2-7, the full variable domain reads EAGVTQSPTHLIKTRGQQATLRCSPISGHTSVYWYQQALGLGLQFLLWYDEGEERNRGNFPPRFSGRQFPNYSSELNVNALELEDSALYLCASRLRAFTNEQYFGPGTRLTVT.

This chain joins TRBV2 and TRBJ2-5; TRBD2 might be the D (6 bases). This CDR3 is built from 14 residues. The V end lost 6 bases, the J end lost 11 bases, and 22 bases lay between the germline ends. The germline V gene encodes CDR1 SNHLY and CDR2 FYNNEI. CDR3 DNA: TGTGCCAGCAGCGAGACCGGGACTCGCCCTGAGCAGTACTTC. It codes for CASSETGTRPEQYF.

This chain joins TRBV29-1 and TRBJ1-1; 8 nucleotides align to TRBD1. The CDR3 spans 13 residues. Germline CDR1 SQVTM, CDR2 ANQGSEA. The V gene end was trimmed by 3 bases and the J gene end by 4 bases; junction bases not matched to a gene: 4. The chain's CDR3 is CSVEDDRGTEAFF. Here the CDR3 DNA reads TGCAGCGTTGAGGATGACAGGGGCACTGAAGCTTTCTTT.

The V and J genes are TRBV9 and TRBJ2-2; 9 bases agree with TRBD2. The CDR3 covers 15 residues. With V trimmed by 3 bases and J by 3 bases, 3 bases remained unmatched. Germline V lookup: CDR1 SGDLS, CDR2 YYNGEE. The CDR3 DNA reads as TGTGCCAGCAGCGCCGCTAGCGGGGACACCGGGGAGCTGTTTTTT. It yields the protein CASSAASGDTGELFF. Full variable domain (missing parts from reference TRBV9 and TRBJ2-2): DSGVTQTPKHLITATGQRVTLRCSPRSGDLSVYWYQQSLDQGLQFLIQYYNGEERAKGNILERFSAQQFPDLHSELNLSSLELGDSALYFCASSAASGDTGELFFGEGSRLTVL.

The rearrangement links TRBV25-1 to TRBJ2-1; 11 bases map to TRBD2. J gave up 3 bases and V 5 bases, and 3 bases lay outside the gene matches. The germline V gene encodes CDR1 MGHDK and CDR2 SYGVNS. The CDR3 runs to 15 residues. The chain's CDR3 is CASSTLAGGYNEQFF. The CDR3 DNA follows: TGTGCCAGCAGTACGCTAGCGGGGGGCTACAATGAGCAGTTCTTC.

The J gene is TRBJ2-1, the V gene TRBV14; D call uncertain. The germline V gene encodes CDR1 SGHDN and CDR2 FVKESK. This CDR3 spans 14 amino acids. V lost 4 bases and J lost 5, with 12 bases in between. CDR3 in amino acids: CASSPPLGHNEQFF. CDR3 DNA sequence: TGTGCCAGCAGCCCACCCTTGGGCCACAATGAGCAGTTCTTC.